Each of the 14 T cell receptor beta chains below was sequenced from the same sample in a study of early stage breast cancer tumors. Sequencing was performed with immunoSEQ multiplex PCR; in TCRdb, only in-frame clones are kept and a portion is missing. The profile covers about 19,000 clones, with about 83% appearing a single time and more than 1.5% taken by the ten largest. The sample was blood. These receptors were collected from a person in their 70s with breast cancer.

This chain connects TRBV30 to TRBJ2-1; possible D gene TRBD1, 6 bases. V was trimmed by 5 bases and J by 0 bases, leaving 17 bases between them. This CDR3 spans 16 amino acids. Per germline, CDR1 GTSNPN and CDR2 SVGIG (reference sequence). Written as DNA, the CDR3 is TGTGCCTGGTGGGGGCATCTGGGGAGCTCCTACAATGAGCAGTTCTTC. It encodes CAWWGHLGSSYNEQFF.

This sequence joins TRBV5-4 and TRBJ1-2, with TRBD1 matching over 8 bases. The CDR3 sequence is 14 residues long. Germline values: CDR1 SGHNT, CDR2 YYREEE (reference sequence). J lost 8 bases, V lost 6 bases, and 12 bases had no gene match. CDR3 amino acids: CASTSRGTGRGYTF. DNA of the CDR3: TGTGCCAGCACCTCCCGAGGGACAGGTCGAGGCTACACCTTC.

The J gene is TRBJ2-3, the V gene TRBV7-6; TRBD2 aligns across 10 bases. The V and J ends lost 5 bases and 1 base, in that order; junction bases with no gene match: 6. Germline-derived CDR1 and CDR2 are SGHVS and FNYEAQ. The CDR3 has 16 residues. The CDR3 region is CASSAGTSGGTDTQYF. The CDR3 DNA reads as TGTGCCAGCAGCGCCGGAACTAGCGGGGGCACAGATACGCAGTATTTT.

The DNA for the CDR3 is TGTGCCAGTAGCGGTCGGGACAGGATGCTGCGGGGGAACACTGAAGCTTTCTTT. It translates to CASSGRDRMLRGNTEAFF. This sequence joins TRBV19 and TRBJ1-1; TRBD1 matches 8 bases. Germline CDR1 and CDR2: LNHDA and SQIVND (reference sequence). The CDR3 is 18 residues long. V trimming: 6 bases; J trimming: 1 base; junction bases outside the gene matches: 16. The entire variable domain, with the rest obtained from reference TRBV19 and TRBJ1-1, is as follows: DGGITQSPKYLFRKEGQNVTLSCEQNLNHDAMYWYRQDPGQGLRLIYYSQIVNDFQKGDIAEGYSVSREKKESFPLTVTSAQKNPTAFYLCASSGRDRMLRGNTEAFFGQGTRLTVV.

This clone was observed a handful of times. The chain couples TRBV30 to TRBJ1-6, with a possible D match to TRBD1 (6 bases). V was shortened by 3 bases and J by 3 bases, with 15 bases between the two germline ends. Germline CDR1 is GTSNPN and CDR2 is SVGIG (reference sequence). The CDR3 is 16 amino acids. In DNA, the CDR3 is TGTGCCTGGAGCAACTCTAGACAGGTCTATAATTCACCCCTCCACTTT. Its protein product is CAWSNSRQVYNSPLHF.

The chain employs TRBV9 and TRBJ2-5; 9 bases are shared with TRBD2. Germline values: CDR1 SGDLS, CDR2 YYNGEE. The CDR3 contains 18 residues. Trimming took 0 bases from V and 5 from J; bases not matched to a gene: 14. The CDR3 DNA follows: TGTGCCAGCAGCGTAGCTCCAGCGGGGGGACCCAGGGGGGAGACCCAGTACTTC. Its protein is CASSVAPAGGPRGETQYF.

The CDR3 spells CASSDRGFSNQPQHF. The CDR3 DNA follows: TGTGCCAGCAGTGACAGGGGGTTTAGCAATCAGCCCCAGCATTTT. The rearrangement uses TRBV6-1 and TRBJ1-5, with TRBD1 matching 7 bases. J gave up 0 bases and V 3 bases, and 2 bases lay outside the gene matches. From germline, CDR1 is MNHNS and CDR2 SASEGT. The CDR3 is made up of 15 amino acids.

This chain joins TRBV6-6 and TRBJ2-1; 12 bases fit TRBD1. The CDR3 has 15 residues. Germline V gene sequence: CDR1 MNHNY, CDR2 SVGAGI (reference sequence). The junction had 9 bases not matched to a gene; V was cut back by 6 bases and J by 9 bases. This CDR3 reads CASSQPGQGAGEQFF. As DNA, the CDR3 is TGTGCCAGCAGCCAACCGGGACAGGGGGCAGGTGAGCAGTTCTTC.

The chain recombines TRBV2 with TRBJ2-7, with TRBD2 identical over 7 bases. The CDR3 runs 15 residues. The V gene end was trimmed by 7 bases and the J gene end by 0 bases; junction bases not matched to a gene: 9. CDR1 and CDR2 from the germline V gene are SNHLY and FYNNEI. The CDR3 loop reads CASTLGRGISYEQYF. In nucleotides, the CDR3 is TGTGCCAGCACCCTGGGGAGGGGAATCTCCTACGAGCAGTACTTC.

V usage is TRBV14 and J usage is TRBJ2-5; tentatively, D is TRBD1 (6 bases). The germline V gene has CDR1 SGHDN and CDR2 FVKESK. The CDR3 runs 17 residues. Trimming removed 0 bases at V and 3 bases at J, with 17 bases between. This chain's CDR3 is CASSQEGTRGRKETQYF. CDR3 nucleotide sequence: TGTGCCAGCAGCCAAGAAGGTACCAGGGGCCGAAAAGAGACCCAGTACTTC.

The genes are TRBV7-9 and TRBJ2-5; 11 bases match TRBD2. The germline V gene encodes CDR1 SEHNR and CDR2 FQNEAQ (reference sequence). This CDR3 spans 18 amino acids. With V trimmed by 5 bases and J by 1 base, 12 bases remained unmatched. CDR3 in DNA: TGTGCCAGCAGCCCGTTGCGGACTAGCGGGCCAACCCAAGAGACCCAGTACTTC. Translated, it gives CASSPLRTSGPTQETQYF.

The chain joins TRBV5-6 to TRBJ1-2; D is uncertain. CDR3 size: 12 residues. In germline, CDR1 is SGHDT, CDR2 YYEEEE. Trimming stripped 0 bases from V and 5 bases from J, with 5 bases between. CDR3 nucleotide sequence: TGTGCCAGCAGCTTGGTCTCGTATGGCTACACCTTC. Its protein product is CASSLVSYGYTF.

The chain couples TRBV19 to TRBJ2-1, with D maybe TRBD2 (6 bases). V was clipped by 3 bases and J by 6 bases, with 15 bases between them. CDR3 length equals 15 residues. Germline CDR1 is LNHDA and CDR2 is SQIVND (reference sequence). CDR3 loop: CASSMMGGRANEQFF. CDR3 sequence (DNA): TGTGCCAGTAGTATGATGGGGGGACGGGCCAATGAGCAGTTCTTC.

This clone has only one observation. This chain links TRBV11-2 with TRBJ2-2; maybe TRBD2 (7 bases). CDR1 and CDR2 from the germline V gene are SGHAT and FQNNGV. Trimming took off 0 bases at V and 6 bases at J, with 17 bases between the two ends. This CDR3 comprises 17 residues. CDR3 sequence reads: CASSLDHLRGLAGELFF. Here the CDR3 DNA reads TGTGCCAGCAGCTTAGATCATTTGCGGGGGCTCGCCGGGGAGCTGTTTTTT.